This T cell receptor (beta chain) was captured by sequencing in a study of T cells in placental villitis. The CDR3 length is 14 residues. The germline V gene encodes CDR1 MGHDK and CDR2 SYGVNS. Trimming took 2 bases from V and 3 from J, leaving 10 bases between them. The libraries were made with immunoSEQ v4. Here immunoSEQ multiplex PCR was the method, and the copy in TCRdb shows in-frame clones only, minus some. The table shows roughly 3,400 clones, with 65% to 75% occurring only once. This TCR came from a human patient with infectious villitis; the placental T cells may come from both mother and fetus. The source material was placental tissue containing maternal and fetal cells. This chain links TRBV25-1 with TRBJ1-2, with D unresolved. CDR3 nucleotide sequence: TGTGCCAGCAGTGAAACATTATTCGACTATGGCTACACCTTC. Protein: CASSETLFDYGYTF.